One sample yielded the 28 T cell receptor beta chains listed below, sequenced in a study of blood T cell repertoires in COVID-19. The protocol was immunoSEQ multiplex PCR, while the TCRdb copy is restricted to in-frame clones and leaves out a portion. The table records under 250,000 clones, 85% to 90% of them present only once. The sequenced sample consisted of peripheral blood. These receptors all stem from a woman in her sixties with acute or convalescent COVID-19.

The CDR3: CAWSWAGNTEAFF. The CDR3 coding sequence is TGTGCCTGGAGTTGGGCAGGGAACACTGAAGCTTTCTTT. This chain uses TRBV30 with TRBJ1-1; no reliable D call. Germline V lookup: CDR1 GTSNPN, CDR2 SVGIG (reference sequence). The CDR3 length is 13 residues. Trimming took 2 bases from V and 1 from J, leaving 8 bases between them. The variable domain in full, with the rest retrieved from reference TRBV30 and TRBJ1-1, is SQTIHQWPATLVQPVGSPLSLECTVEGTSNPNLYWYRQAAGRGLQLLFYSVGIGQISSEVPQNLSASRPQDRQFILSSKKLLLSDSGFYLCAWSWAGNTEAFFGQGTRLTVV.

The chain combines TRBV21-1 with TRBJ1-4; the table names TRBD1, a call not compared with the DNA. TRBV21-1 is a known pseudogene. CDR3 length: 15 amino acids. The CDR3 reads CASSKGAAGNEKLFF. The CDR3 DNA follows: TGTGCCAGCAGCAAAGGAGCTGCAGGGAATGAAAAACTGTTTTTT.

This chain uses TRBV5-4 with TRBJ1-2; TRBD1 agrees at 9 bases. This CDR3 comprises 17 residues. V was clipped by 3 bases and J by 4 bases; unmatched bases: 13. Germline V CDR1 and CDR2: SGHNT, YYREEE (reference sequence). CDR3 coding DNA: TGTGCCAGCAGCTCAGAAACCGGGACAGGGAACCTCTATGGCTACACCTTC. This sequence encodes CASSSETGTGNLYGYTF.

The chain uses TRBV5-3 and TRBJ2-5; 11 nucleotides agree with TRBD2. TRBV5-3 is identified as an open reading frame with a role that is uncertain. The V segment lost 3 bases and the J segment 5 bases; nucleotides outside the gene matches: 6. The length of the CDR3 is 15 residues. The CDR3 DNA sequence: TGTGCCAGAAGCTCACTAGCGGGAGAGGATGAGACCCAGTACTTC. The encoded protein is CARSSLAGEDETQYF.

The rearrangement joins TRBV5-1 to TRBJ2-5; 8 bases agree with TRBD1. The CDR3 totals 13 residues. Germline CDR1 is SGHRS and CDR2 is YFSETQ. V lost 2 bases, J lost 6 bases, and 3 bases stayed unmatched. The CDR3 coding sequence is TGCGCCAGCAGCTTCGGACAGGGCCAGACCCAGTACTTC. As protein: CASSFGQGQTQYF.

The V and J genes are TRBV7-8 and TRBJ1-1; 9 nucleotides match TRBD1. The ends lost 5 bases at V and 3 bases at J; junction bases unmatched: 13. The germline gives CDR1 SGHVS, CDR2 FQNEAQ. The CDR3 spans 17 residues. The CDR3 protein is CASSPHTGTGMDTEAFF. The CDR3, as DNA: TGTGCCAGCAGCCCTCACACCGGGACAGGGATGGACACTGAAGCTTTCTTT.

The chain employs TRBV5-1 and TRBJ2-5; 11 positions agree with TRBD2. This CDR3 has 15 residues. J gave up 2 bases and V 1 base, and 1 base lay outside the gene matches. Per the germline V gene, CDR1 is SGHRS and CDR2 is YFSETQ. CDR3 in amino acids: CASSLTSGRQETQYF. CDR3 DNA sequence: TGCGCCAGCAGCTTGACTAGCGGGAGACAAGAGACCCAGTACTTC.

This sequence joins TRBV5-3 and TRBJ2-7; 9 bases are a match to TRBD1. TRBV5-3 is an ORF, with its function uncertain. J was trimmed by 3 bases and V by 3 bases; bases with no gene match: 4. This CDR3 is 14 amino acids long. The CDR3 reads CARSSGTGCYEQYF. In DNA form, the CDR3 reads TGTGCCAGAAGCTCCGGGACAGGGTGCTACGAGCAGTACTTC.

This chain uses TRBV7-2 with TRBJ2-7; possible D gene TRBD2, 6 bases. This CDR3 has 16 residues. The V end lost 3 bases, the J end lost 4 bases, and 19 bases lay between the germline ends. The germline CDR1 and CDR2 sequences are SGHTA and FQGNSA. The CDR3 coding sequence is TGTGCCAGCAGCTTCAGCGCGGGGAGTAATTCGTACGAGCAGTACTTC. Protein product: CASSFSAGSNSYEQYF.

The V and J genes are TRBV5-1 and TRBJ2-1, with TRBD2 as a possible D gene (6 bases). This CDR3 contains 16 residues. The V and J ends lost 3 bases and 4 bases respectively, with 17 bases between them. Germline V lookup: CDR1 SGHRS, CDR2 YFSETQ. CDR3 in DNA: TGCGCCAGCAGCTGGGGACTTACAGGCAGTTACAATGAGCAGTTCTTC. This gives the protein CASSWGLTGSYNEQFF.

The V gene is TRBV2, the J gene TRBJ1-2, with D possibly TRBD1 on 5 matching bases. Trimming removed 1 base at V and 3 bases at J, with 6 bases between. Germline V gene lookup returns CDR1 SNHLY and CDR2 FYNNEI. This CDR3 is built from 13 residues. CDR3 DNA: TGTGCCAGCAGTGAAGGACAGTACTATGGCTACACCTTC. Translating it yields CASSEGQYYGYTF.

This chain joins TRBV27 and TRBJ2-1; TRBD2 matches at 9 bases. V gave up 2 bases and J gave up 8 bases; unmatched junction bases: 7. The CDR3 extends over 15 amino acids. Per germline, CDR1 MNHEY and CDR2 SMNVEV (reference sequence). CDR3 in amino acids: CASSLRLAGSYEQFF. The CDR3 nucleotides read TGTGCCAGCAGTTTAAGGCTAGCGGGAAGCTATGAGCAGTTCTTC.

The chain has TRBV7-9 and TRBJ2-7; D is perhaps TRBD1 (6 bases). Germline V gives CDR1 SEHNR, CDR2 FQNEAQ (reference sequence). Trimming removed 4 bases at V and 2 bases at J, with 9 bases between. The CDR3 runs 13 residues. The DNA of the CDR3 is TGTGCCAGCAGCTCTCAGGGGACCTACGAGCAGTACTTC. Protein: CASSSQGTYEQYF.

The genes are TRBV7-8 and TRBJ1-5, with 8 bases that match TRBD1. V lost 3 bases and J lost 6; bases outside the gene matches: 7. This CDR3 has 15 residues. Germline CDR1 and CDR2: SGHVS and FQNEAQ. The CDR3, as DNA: TGTGCCAGCAGCTTGGGCAGGGGGCCCCTTCAGCCCCAGCATTTT. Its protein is CASSLGRGPLQPQHF.

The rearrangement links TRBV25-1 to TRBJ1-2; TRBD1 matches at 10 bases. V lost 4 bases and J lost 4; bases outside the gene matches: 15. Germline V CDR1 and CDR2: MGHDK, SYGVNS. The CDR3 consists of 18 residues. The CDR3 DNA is TGTGCCAGCAGTGGGGCGGGACAGGGGATCTTGGGGGCCTATGGCTACACCTTC. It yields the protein CASSGAGQGILGAYGYTF.

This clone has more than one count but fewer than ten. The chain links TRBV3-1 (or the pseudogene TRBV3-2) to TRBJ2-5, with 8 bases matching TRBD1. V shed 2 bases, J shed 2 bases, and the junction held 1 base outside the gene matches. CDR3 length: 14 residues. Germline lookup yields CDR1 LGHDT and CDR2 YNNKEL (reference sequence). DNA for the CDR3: TGTGCCAGCAGCCAAAACAGGGGGCAAGAGACCCAGTACTTC. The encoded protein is CASSQNRGQETQYF.

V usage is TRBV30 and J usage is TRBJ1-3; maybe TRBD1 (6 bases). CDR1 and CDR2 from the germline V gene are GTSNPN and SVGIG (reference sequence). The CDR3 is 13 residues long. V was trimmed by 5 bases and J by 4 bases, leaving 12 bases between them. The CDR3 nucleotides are TGTGCCTGGGAAATCAGGGGAGGAAACACCATATATTTT. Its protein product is CAWEIRGGNTIYF.

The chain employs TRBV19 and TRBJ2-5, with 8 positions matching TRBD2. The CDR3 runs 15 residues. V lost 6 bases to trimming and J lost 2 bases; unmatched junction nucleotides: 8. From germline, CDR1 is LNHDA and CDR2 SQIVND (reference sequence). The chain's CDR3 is CASSKLTSDQETQYF. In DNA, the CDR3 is TGTGCCAGTAGCAAATTGACTAGCGATCAAGAGACCCAGTACTTC. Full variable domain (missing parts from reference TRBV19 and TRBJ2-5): DGGITQSPKYLFRKEGQNVTLSCEQNLNHDAMYWYRQDPGQGLRLIYYSQIVNDFQKGDIAEGYSVSREKKESFPLTVTSAQKNPTAFYLCASSKLTSDQETQYFGPGTRLLVL.

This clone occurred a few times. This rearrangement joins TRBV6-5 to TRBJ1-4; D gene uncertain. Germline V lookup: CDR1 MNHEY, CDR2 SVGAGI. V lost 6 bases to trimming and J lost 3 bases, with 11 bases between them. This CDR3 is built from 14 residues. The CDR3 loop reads CASSPSKSNEKLFF. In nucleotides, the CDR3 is TGTGCCAGCAGCCCGAGTAAATCTAATGAAAAACTGTTTTTT.

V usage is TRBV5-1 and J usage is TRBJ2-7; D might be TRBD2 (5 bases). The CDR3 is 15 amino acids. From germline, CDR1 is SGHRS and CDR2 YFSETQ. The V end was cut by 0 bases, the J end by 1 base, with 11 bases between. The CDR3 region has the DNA TGCGCCAGCAGCTTGGGAGGGTGGGCTTCCTACGAGCAGTACTTC. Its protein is CASSLGGWASYEQYF.

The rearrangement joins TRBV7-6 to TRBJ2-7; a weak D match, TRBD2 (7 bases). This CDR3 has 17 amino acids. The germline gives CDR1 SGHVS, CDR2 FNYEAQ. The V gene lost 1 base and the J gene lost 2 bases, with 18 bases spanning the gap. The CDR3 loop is CASSLEAGGQLAYEQYF. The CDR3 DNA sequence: TGTGCCAGCAGCTTAGAGGCCGGGGGGCAACTAGCCTACGAGCAGTACTTC.

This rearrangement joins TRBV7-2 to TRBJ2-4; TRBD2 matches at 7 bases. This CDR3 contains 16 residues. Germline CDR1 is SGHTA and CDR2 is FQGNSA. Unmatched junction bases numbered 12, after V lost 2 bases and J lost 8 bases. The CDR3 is CASSLLGEGPLDIQYF. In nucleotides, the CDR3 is TGTGCCAGCAGCTTATTGGGGGAGGGGCCCCTAGACATTCAGTACTTC.

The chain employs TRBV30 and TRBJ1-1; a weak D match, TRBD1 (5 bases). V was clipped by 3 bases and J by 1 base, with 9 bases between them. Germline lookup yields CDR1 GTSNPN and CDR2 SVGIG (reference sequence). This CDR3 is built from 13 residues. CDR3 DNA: TGTGCCTGGAGCGTACAGGAGAACACTGAAGCTTTCTTT. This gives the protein CAWSVQENTEAFF. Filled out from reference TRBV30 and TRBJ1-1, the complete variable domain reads SQTIHQWPATLVQPVGSPLSLECTVEGTSNPNLYWYRQAAGRGLQLLFYSVGIGQISSEVPQNLSASRPQDRQFILSSKKLLLSDSGFYLCAWSVQENTEAFFGQGTRLTVV.

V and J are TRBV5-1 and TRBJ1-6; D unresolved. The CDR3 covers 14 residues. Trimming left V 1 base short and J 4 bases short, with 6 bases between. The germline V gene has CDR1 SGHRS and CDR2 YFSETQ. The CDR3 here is CASSLNEYNSPLHF. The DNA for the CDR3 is TGCGCCAGCAGCTTGAATGAGTATAATTCACCCCTCCACTTT.

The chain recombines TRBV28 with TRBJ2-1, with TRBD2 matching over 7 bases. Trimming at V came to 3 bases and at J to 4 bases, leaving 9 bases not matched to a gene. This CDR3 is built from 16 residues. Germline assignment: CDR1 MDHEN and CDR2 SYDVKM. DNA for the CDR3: TGTGCCAGCAGTTTGAGGGGCGGGAGCGTATACAATGAGCAGTTCTTC. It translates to CASSLRGGSVYNEQFF.

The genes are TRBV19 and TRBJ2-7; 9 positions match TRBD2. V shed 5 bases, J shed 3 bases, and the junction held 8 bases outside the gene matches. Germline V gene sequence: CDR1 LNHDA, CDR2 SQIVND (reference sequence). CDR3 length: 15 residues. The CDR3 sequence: CASSPEASGNYEQYF. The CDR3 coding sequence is TGTGCCAGTAGTCCGGAGGCTAGCGGGAACTACGAGCAGTACTTC.

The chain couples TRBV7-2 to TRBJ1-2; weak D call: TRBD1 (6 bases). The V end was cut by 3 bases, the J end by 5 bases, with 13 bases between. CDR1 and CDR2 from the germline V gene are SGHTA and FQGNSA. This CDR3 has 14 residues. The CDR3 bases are TGTGCCAGCAGCTTCTCCGGGACATCGTATGGCTACACCTTC. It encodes CASSFSGTSYGYTF.

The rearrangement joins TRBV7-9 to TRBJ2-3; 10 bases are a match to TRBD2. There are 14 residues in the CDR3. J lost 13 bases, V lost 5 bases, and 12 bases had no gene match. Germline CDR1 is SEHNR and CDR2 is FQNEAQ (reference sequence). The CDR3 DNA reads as TGTGCCAGCAGCCCCGTTACAACTAGCGGGGTGAAGTATTTT. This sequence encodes CASSPVTTSGVKYF.